One sample yielded the 13 T cell receptor beta chains listed below, sequenced in a study of control samples from healthy donors and cancer patients (dated by TCRdb to between 2020 and 2021). Library preparation employed the immunoSEQ multiplex PCR assay. Sourced from immuneACCESS, this table was stored by TCRdb with only in-frame sequences that have V and J called. A share of the clones is absent; for the studies checked, an unresolved V gene accounts for under half, and the remainder has no known explanation. In all, the sample holds 130,000 or so clones, and 70% to 90% of those were seen once. Roughly 3.2% of the sample is in the top ten clones. The sequencing sample was made of blood. The receptors derive from a man aged 50-59 years in good health.

The chain employs TRBV6-5 and TRBJ1-3; D gene unclear. The CDR3 has 15 residues. Germline V CDR1 and CDR2: MNHEY, SVGAGI. Trimming cost V 0 bases and J 1 base, with 7 bases left between them. CDR3: CASSYSWVSGNTIYF. The CDR3 bases are TGTGCCAGCAGTTACTCGTGGGTGTCTGGAAACACCATATATTTT.

This clone was counted a few times. This sequence joins TRBV29-1 and TRBJ2-3; D remains ambiguous. Trimming removed 1 base from V and 3 bases from J, with 11 bases in between. This CDR3 spans 14 amino acids. Germline lookup yields CDR1 SQVTM and CDR2 ANQGSEA. CDR3 DNA: TGCAGCGTTGAAGGTGGACCGATAACAGATACGCAGTATTTT. Its protein product is CSVEGGPITDTQYF.

The gene calls are TRBV4-2 and TRBJ2-3, with 7 bases identical to TRBD2. This CDR3 contains 15 residues. Per germline, CDR1 LGHNA and CDR2 YNFKEQ. Trimming took 5 bases from V and 0 from J; bases not matched to a gene: 5. CDR3 residues: CASSEGGYSTDTQYF. The CDR3 DNA reads as TGTGCCAGCAGCGAGGGAGGGTATAGCACAGATACGCAGTATTTT.

This clone has only a few counts. This rearrangement joins TRBV14 to TRBJ1-4, with D uncertain. The CDR3 sequence is 16 residues long. In germline, CDR1 is SGHDN, CDR2 FVKESK. Trimming pared 1 base from V and 8 bases from J, leaving 17 bases between. The CDR3 DNA reads as TGTGCCAGCAGCCAAGGTTTTCGGGAAATCGGCGAAAAACTGTTTTTT. The encoded protein is CASSQGFREIGEKLFF.

This clone has only a few counts. V is TRBV5-1 and J is TRBJ2-3, with D possibly being TRBD2 (6 bases). Germline V lookup: CDR1 SGHRS, CDR2 YFSETQ. CDR3 length: 16 residues. V dropped 0 bases and J dropped 4 bases, with 15 bases sitting between them. The CDR3 region is CASSLEGGREADTQYF. The DNA for the CDR3 is TGCGCCAGCAGCTTGGAAGGAGGAAGGGAGGCAGATACGCAGTATTTT. Combining the CDR3 with reference TRBV5-1 and TRBJ2-3 gives the whole variable domain KAGVTQTPRYLIKTRGQQVTLSCSPISGHRSVSWYQQTPGQGLQFLFEYFSETQRNKGNFPGRFSGRQFSNSRSEMNVSTLELGDSALYLCASSLEGGREADTQYFGPGTRLTVL.

This clone was observed once. The chain couples TRBV11-3 to TRBJ2-3; the D gene is possibly TRBD2 (5 bases). The CDR3 has 17 residues. CDR1 and CDR2 from the germline V gene are SGHNT and YENEEA. Trimming shortened V by 0 bases and J by 0 bases, and 13 bases separated the two germline ends. The CDR3: CASSLDYGQRSTDTQYF. In nucleotides, the CDR3 is TGTGCCAGCAGCTTAGATTATGGCCAGCGGAGCACAGATACGCAGTATTTT.

Only one count was recorded for this clone. The chain is built from TRBV7-2 and TRBJ2-1; 8 bases align to TRBD2. The V and J ends lost 4 bases and 0 bases, in that order; junction bases with no gene match: 2. The CDR3 runs 15 residues. Germline V gene data show CDR1 as SGHTA and CDR2 as FQGNSA. Here the CDR3 DNA reads TGTGCCAGCAGCTCACTAGCGGTCTCCTACAATGAGCAGTTCTTC. Its translation: CASSSLAVSYNEQFF.

V is TRBV2 and J is TRBJ2-3; unclear D gene. This CDR3 region has 14 residues. V shed 7 bases and J shed 0 bases, with 11 bases lying between them. Looked up from germline, CDR1 is SNHLY and CDR2 is FYNNEI. CDR3 region: CASNIRESTDTQYF. For the CDR3, the DNA is TGTGCCAGCAATATTAGAGAGAGCACAGATACGCAGTATTTT.

CDR3 amino acids: CASSLGQGVEQYF. The CDR3 nucleotides are TGTGCCAGCAGCTTGGGGCAGGGAGTCGAGCAGTACTTC. The chain links TRBV5-4 to TRBJ2-7, with D perhaps TRBD1 or TRBD2 (5 bases each). Germline V gene data show CDR1 as SGHNT and CDR2 as YYREEE (reference sequence). Trimming removed 0 bases from V and 6 bases from J, with 10 bases in between. The CDR3 is 13 amino acids.

The CDR3 region is CASSLRGSREKLFF. CDR3 DNA sequence: TGTGCCAGCAGTTTAAGGGGGAGTCGGGAAAAACTGTTTTTT. The chain joins TRBV28 to TRBJ1-4, with D possibly being TRBD1 (6 bases). Trimming cost V 2 bases and J 8 bases, with 12 bases left between them. This CDR3 contains 14 residues. CDR1 and CDR2 from the germline V gene are MDHEN and SYDVKM.

J is TRBJ1-1 and V is TRBV5-6; TRBD1 agrees at 7 bases. The V segment lost 4 bases and the J segment 6 bases; nucleotides outside the gene matches: 6. Germline V CDR1 and CDR2: SGHDT, YYEEEE. The CDR3 spans 13 residues. Here the CDR3 reads CASSADRAPEAFF. The CDR3 bases are TGTGCCAGCAGCGCCGACAGGGCCCCTGAAGCTTTCTTT.

The chain has TRBV19 and TRBJ2-6; the match to TRBD2 covers 11 bases. J lost 4 bases, V lost 1 base, and 9 bases had no gene match. CDR1 is LNHDA and CDR2 is SQIVND in the germline V gene (reference sequence). This CDR3 is 19 amino acids long. The CDR3 sequence: CASSIGGPGLAAGANVLTF. CDR3 coding DNA: TGTGCCAGTAGTATAGGGGGACCGGGACTAGCGGCCGGGGCCAACGTCCTGACTTTC.

The chain couples TRBV7-9 to TRBJ1-1, with D hard to call. The germline CDR1 and CDR2 sequences are SEHNR and FQNEAQ (reference sequence). The CDR3 is made up of 13 amino acids. V lost 5 bases, J lost 0 bases, and 7 bases lay in between. DNA for the CDR3: TGTGCCAGCAGCCCGAGCATGAACACTGAAGCTTTCTTT. Translation: CASSPSMNTEAFF.